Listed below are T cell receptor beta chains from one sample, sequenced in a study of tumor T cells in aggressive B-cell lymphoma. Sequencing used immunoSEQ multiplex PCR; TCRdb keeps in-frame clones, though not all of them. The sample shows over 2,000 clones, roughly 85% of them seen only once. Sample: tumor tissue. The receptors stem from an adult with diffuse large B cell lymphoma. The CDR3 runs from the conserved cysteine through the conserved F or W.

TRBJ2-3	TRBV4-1	CASSRERGSDTQYF
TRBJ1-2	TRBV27	CASSLGQGDGYTF
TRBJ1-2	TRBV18	CASSPGPVGYGYTF
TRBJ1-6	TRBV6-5	CASSYSPGIGSPLHF
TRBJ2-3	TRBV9	CASSVARSTDTQYF
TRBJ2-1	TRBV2	CASRAPALAPNEQFF
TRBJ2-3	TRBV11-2	CASSLGGTARTDTQYF
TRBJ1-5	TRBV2	CASSVDRGRPGQPQHF
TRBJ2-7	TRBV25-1	CASSGTGTSYEQYF
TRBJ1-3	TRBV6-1	CASNRPGGNDTTYF
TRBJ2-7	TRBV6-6	CASSYLTVHYEQYF
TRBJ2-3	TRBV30	CAWSVGGYTDTQYF
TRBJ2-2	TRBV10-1	CASSFSNTGELFF
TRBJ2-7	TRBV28	CASKPARTDEQYF
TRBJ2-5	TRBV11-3	CASSLLVAETQYF
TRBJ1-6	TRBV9	CASNKTRTAKSSYNSPLHF
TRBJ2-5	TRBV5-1	CASSRGWGETQYF
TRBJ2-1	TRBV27	CASSSRASGKYNEQFF
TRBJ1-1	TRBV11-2	CASSLEGGGGSAFF
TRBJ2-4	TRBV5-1	CASSPPGLAKNIQYF
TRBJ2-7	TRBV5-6	CASSLAPGTGGLTYEQYF
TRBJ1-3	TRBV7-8	CASSPFRSSGNTIYF
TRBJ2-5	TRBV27	CASSLGQLETQYF
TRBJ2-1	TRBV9	CASSVGYRAVGHDEQFF
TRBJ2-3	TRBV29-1	CSVIFQGAGDTQYF
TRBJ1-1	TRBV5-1	CASSLRTGTNTEAFF
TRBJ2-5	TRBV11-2	CASSLDLAGGSSETQYF
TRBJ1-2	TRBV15	CATSPTLLPDYGYTF
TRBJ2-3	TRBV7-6	CASSSSAGAADTQYF
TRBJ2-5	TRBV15	CATGGFQETQYF
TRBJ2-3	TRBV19	CASSIAGISTDTQYF
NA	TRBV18	CASSQGVENEQYF
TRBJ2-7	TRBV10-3	CAINEATGVYEQYF
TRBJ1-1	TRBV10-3	CAISADRYLEAFF
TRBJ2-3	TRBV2	CASSEVQGFPDTQYF
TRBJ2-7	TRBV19	CASSIREAYEQYF
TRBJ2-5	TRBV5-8	CASSLARTQETQYF
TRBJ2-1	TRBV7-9	CASSSPAPGMFF
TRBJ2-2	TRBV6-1	CASKEGGVEELFF
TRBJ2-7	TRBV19	CASSGRDRTYEQYF